This is a list of T cell receptor beta chains from one sample in a study of T cell repertoires in cytomegalovirus infection. MiXCR, applied by TCRdb to the reads, yields one record per CDR3 protein. The sample consists of roughly 500,000 distinct CDR3 sequences, roughly 10% of them appearing once. The source material was PBMCs. These receptors all come from a human donor in good health (CMV status not recorded). Some clones in this sample may be carry-over from other donors' samples. CDR3s include the opening cysteine and the closing phenylalanine or tryptophan. Each record gives: V gene, clone size, J gene, D gene, CDR3 DNA, CDR3 protein. The D gene is left open where the match is weak. Some rows mark clone size as missing; the rest say once, few, many or name a class of expanded clone.

TRBV11-2	NA	TRBJ2-1	NA	TGTGCCAGCAGCTTAGATCAGGGGCACTACAATGAGCAGTTCTTC	CASSLDQGHYNEQFF
TRBV5-6	many	TRBJ2-6	NA	TGTGCCTCTGCGCCTCCCTCTGGGGCCAACGTCCTGACTTTC	CASAPPSGANVLTF
TRBV5-5	many	TRBJ2-7	TRBD2	TGTGCCAGCAGCTGGCGCGGGAGTCAATCCCCCTACGAGCAGTACTTC	CASSWRGSQSPYEQYF
TRBV4-2	many	TRBJ1-4	TRBD1	TGTGCCAGCAGCCGCACAGGGGGGTCGGATGAAAAACTGTTTTTT	CASSRTGGSDEKLFF
TRBV5-5	many	TRBJ2-1	NA	TGTGCCAGCAGCTTGGCCCGACAGGAGGTGAGGAATGAGCAGTTCTTC	CASSLARQEVRNEQFF
TRBV4-2	many	TRBJ1-1	TRBD1	TGTGCCAGCAGCCAAGACAGGGGGCGGGCGATCACTGAAGCTTTCTTT	CASSQDRGRAITEAFF
TRBV20-1	many	TRBJ2-1	NA	TGCAGTGCTCGAACGGGTCATGGGCGTGAGCAGTTCTTC	CSARTGHGREQFF
TRBV11-2	many	TRBJ2-3	NA	TGTGCCAGCAGCTTAGATCCAGATACGCAGTATTTT	CASSLDPDTQYF
TRBV20-1	NA	TRBJ2-1	TRBD2	TGCAGTGCTAGGGGACTAGTGGCCAATGAGCAGTTCTTC	CSARGLVANEQFF
TRBV19	NA	TRBJ1-6	TRBD1	TGTGCCAGTTGCCCCGGGACAGGCGTTTCACCCCTCCACTTT	CASCPGTGVSPLHF
TRBV9	NA	TRBJ2-1	NA	TGTGCCAGCAGCGTCCCTAGAGAGCAGTTCTTC	CASSVPREQFF